This TCR beta chain was obtained from a study of shared clonotypes between healthy human individuals. Whole-study context: There were three CD4 naive, three CD4 memory, two CD8 naive and one CD8 memory plates per donor. General observations from the study: Clonotypes shared by all four sorted-subset donors had higher generation probabilities than non-shared clonotypes. Limitation of the genetic and exposure-history diversity represented came from the few donors. Naive CD4 clonotype sharing across a few donors was around 5%.

TCRdb keeps only in-frame clones here, not all; method: immunoSEQ multiplex PCR. This sample yields a few million clones, of which more than 80% are seen a single time; 0.14% belongs to the top ten. This clone was observed a single time. Its cognate antigen is unknown. J lost 5 bases, V lost 10 bases, and 10 bases had no gene match. The V gene's germline CDR1 is SNHLY and CDR2 FYNNEI. The CDR3 contains 14 residues. Sequenced sample: naive CD4+ T cells sorted from blood. Subset reported: CD45RA+ positively selected. The sequence was collected from a man in his late teens or twenties in good health. The gene calls are TRBV2 and TRBJ2-5, with TRBD1 matching over 10 bases. For the CDR3, the DNA is TGTGCCACCGCGGGACAGGGGAATGTGGAGACCCAGTACTTC. Protein product: CATAGQGNVETQYF. The whole variable domain, filled in from reference TRBV2 and TRBJ2-5, reads EPEVTQTPSHQVTQMGQEVILRCVPISNHLYFYWYRQILGQKVEFLVSFYNNEISEKSEIFDDQFSVERPDGSNFTLKIRSTKLEDSAMYFCATAGQGNVETQYFGPGTRLLVL.